The rows below give T cell receptor beta chains drawn from one sample of a study of shared clonotypes between healthy human individuals. Profiling relied on immunoSEQ multiplex PCR, and the TCRdb table lists in-frame clones only, not all of them. The table includes around 1.9 million clones, just over 90% detected once. Sequenced input: naive CD8+ T cells from PBMCs. All receptors come from a man between 18 and 29 years old in good health. Some clones in this sample may be carry-over from other donors' samples. CDR3s include the opening cysteine and the closing phenylalanine or tryptophan. A D gene is named only where the DNA matches it firmly. A row's size may be missing; if present it is once, few, many or a size class.

V gene: TRBV28
clone size: NA
J gene: TRBJ2-3
D gene: NA
CDR3 protein: CASSFTRIPDTQYF
CDR3 DNA: TGTGCCAGCAGTTTTACTAGGATCCCAGATACGCAGTATTTT

V gene: TRBV13
clone size: NA
J gene: TRBJ2-7
D gene: NA
CDR3 protein: CASSSQGGYEQYF
CDR3 DNA: TGTGCCAGCAGCTCCCAGGGGGGGTACGAGCAGTACTTC

V gene: TRBV19
clone size: few
J gene: TRBJ2-1
D gene: NA
CDR3 protein: CASSRGLRNEQFF
CDR3 DNA: TGTGCCAGTAGTAGGGGACTGCGAAATGAGCAGTTCTTC

V gene: TRBV10-2
clone size: NA
J gene: TRBJ2-5
D gene: NA
CDR3 protein: CASRQEAETQYF
CDR3 DNA: TGCGCCAGCAGACAGGAGGCAGAGACCCAGTACTTC

V gene: TRBV9
clone size: NA
J gene: TRBJ2-7
D gene: TRBD2
CDR3 protein: CASSVASGNYEQYF
CDR3 DNA: TGTGCCAGCAGCGTAGCTAGCGGAAACTACGAGCAGTACTTC

V gene: TRBV9
clone size: NA
J gene: TRBJ2-7
D gene: NA
CDR3 protein: CASSPSRDLYEQYF
CDR3 DNA: TGTGCCAGCAGCCCTAGTCGGGACCTCTACGAGCAGTACTTC

V gene: TRBV7-9
clone size: NA
J gene: TRBJ2-2
D gene: TRBD2
CDR3 protein: CASSLSGTRAGELFF
CDR3 DNA: TGTGCCAGCAGCTTATCCGGGACTAGGGCCGGGGAGCTGTTTTTT

V gene: TRBV9
clone size: NA
J gene: TRBJ2-7
D gene: NA
CDR3 protein: CASSVEPEDSYEQYF
CDR3 DNA: TGTGCCAGCAGCGTAGAGCCAGAGGACTCCTACGAGCAGTACTTC

V gene: TRBV6-1
clone size: NA
J gene: TRBJ1-5
D gene: NA
CDR3 protein: CASSENSVRYNQPQHF
CDR3 DNA: TGTGCCAGCAGTGAAAACTCGGTCAGATACAATCAGCCCCAGCATTTT

V gene: TRBV14
clone size: NA
J gene: TRBJ2-1
D gene: TRBD2
CDR3 protein: CASSHSGRAGEQFF
CDR3 DNA: TGTGCCAGCAGCCACAGCGGGAGGGCCGGGGAGCAGTTCTTC

V gene: TRBV7-9
clone size: NA
J gene: TRBJ2-7
D gene: NA
CDR3 protein: CASSGTQSSYEQYF
CDR3 DNA: TGTGCCAGCAGTGGGACACAAAGCTCCTACGAGCAGTACTTC

V gene: TRBV27
clone size: NA
J gene: TRBJ2-7
D gene: NA
CDR3 protein: CASSPGGPIYGQYF
CDR3 DNA: TGTGCCAGCAGTCCCGGGGGACCGATCTACGGGCAGTACTTC

V gene: TRBV27
clone size: NA
J gene: TRBJ1-2
D gene: NA
CDR3 protein: CASSTRQVPPANYGYTF
CDR3 DNA: TGTGCCAGCAGTACCCGACAGGTCCCACCGGCTAACTATGGCTACACCTTC

V gene: TRBV2
clone size: NA
J gene: TRBJ1-4
D gene: NA
CDR3 protein: CASSEAIGLGKLFF
CDR3 DNA: TGTGCCAGCAGTGAAGCGATCGGGTTGGGAAAACTGTTTTTT

V gene: TRBV2
clone size: NA
J gene: TRBJ2-7
D gene: NA
CDR3 protein: CASSLRDPGNEQYF
CDR3 DNA: TGTGCCAGCAGTCTCCGGGACCCAGGCAACGAGCAGTACTTC

V gene: TRBV7-9
clone size: NA
J gene: TRBJ1-2
D gene: NA
CDR3 protein: CASSHTTGYYGYTF
CDR3 DNA: TGTGCCAGCAGCCATACAACAGGGTACTATGGCTACACCTTC

V gene: TRBV27
clone size: NA
J gene: TRBJ2-5
D gene: TRBD1
CDR3 protein: CASSSRPGQGQETQYF
CDR3 DNA: TGTGCCAGCAGTTCCAGGCCGGGACAGGGTCAGGAGACCCAGTACTTC

V gene: TRBV29-1
clone size: NA
J gene: TRBJ2-3
D gene: TRBD2
CDR3 protein: CSVGLARTDTQYF
CDR3 DNA: TGCAGCGTTGGACTAGCGAGAACAGATACGCAGTATTTT

V gene: TRBV27
clone size: NA
J gene: TRBJ1-1
D gene: TRBD1
CDR3 protein: CASSTRDRRGTEAFF
CDR3 DNA: TGTGCCAGCAGTACCAGGGACAGGCGAGGGACTGAAGCTTTCTTT

V gene: TRBV7-9
clone size: NA
J gene: TRBJ2-1
D gene: NA
CDR3 protein: CASSSNNEQFF
CDR3 DNA: TGTGCCAGCAGCTCAAACAATGAGCAGTTCTTC

V gene: TRBV30
clone size: few
J gene: TRBJ2-7
D gene: TRBD1
CDR3 protein: CAWSVGTGAYEQYF
CDR3 DNA: TGTGCCTGGAGTGTCGGGACAGGGGCCTACGAGCAGTACTTC

V gene: TRBV4-3
clone size: NA
J gene: TRBJ1-3
D gene: TRBD1
CDR3 protein: CASSQDRGQGLNTIYF
CDR3 DNA: TGCGCCAGCAGCCAAGATCGAGGACAGGGGCTAAACACCATATATTTT

V gene: TRBV14
clone size: NA
J gene: TRBJ2-4
D gene: TRBD1
CDR3 protein: CASSPRPGQNTKNIQYF
CDR3 DNA: TGTGCCAGCAGCCCCCGACCGGGACAGAACACAAAAAACATTCAGTACTTC

V gene: TRBV27
clone size: NA
J gene: TRBJ1-1
D gene: NA
CDR3 protein: CASSLALTAEAFF
CDR3 DNA: TGTGCCAGCAGTTTAGCTCTGACCGCCGAAGCTTTCTTT

V gene: TRBV15
clone size: once
J gene: TRBJ2-3
D gene: NA
CDR3 protein: CATSRPSDTQYF
CDR3 DNA: TGTGCCACCAGCAGACCCTCGGATACGCAGTATTTT

V gene: TRBV9
clone size: NA
J gene: TRBJ2-7
D gene: TRBD2
CDR3 protein: CASSGTTSGDHEQYF
CDR3 DNA: TGTGCCAGCAGCGGAACGACTAGCGGAGACCACGAGCAGTACTTC

V gene: TRBV7-3
clone size: NA
J gene: TRBJ2-1
D gene: NA
CDR3 protein: CASSLYGTPTYNEQFF
CDR3 DNA: TGTGCCAGCAGCCTATACGGGACTCCCACATACAATGAGCAGTTCTTC

V gene: TRBV2
clone size: few
J gene: TRBJ1-5
D gene: NA
CDR3 protein: CASSDPSGPLISGNQPQHF
CDR3 DNA: TGTGCCAGCAGTGATCCCTCCGGGCCCCTAATCTCGGGCAATCAGCCCCAGCATTTT

V gene: TRBV5-6
clone size: NA
J gene: TRBJ2-1
D gene: NA
CDR3 protein: CASSAGPLGEQFF
CDR3 DNA: TGTGCCAGCAGCGCGGGACCCCTAGGGGAGCAGTTCTTC

V gene: TRBV27
clone size: NA
J gene: TRBJ2-3
D gene: TRBD2
CDR3 protein: CASTPGAGGSDTQYF
CDR3 DNA: TGTGCCAGCACCCCGGGAGCGGGAGGATCAGATACGCAGTATTTT

V gene: TRBV9
clone size: NA
J gene: TRBJ1-2
D gene: NA
CDR3 protein: CASSVVGTTDYGYTF
CDR3 DNA: TGTGCCAGCAGCGTAGTCGGTACTACAGACTATGGCTACACCTTC

V gene: TRBV19
clone size: NA
J gene: TRBJ2-1
D gene: TRBD2
CDR3 protein: CASSIDRSRREGVSEQFF
CDR3 DNA: TGTGCCAGTAGTATAGACCGTAGTCGGCGGGAGGGGGTTTCTGAGCAGTTCTTC